These 15 T cell receptor beta chains share one sample of origin, sequenced in a study of regulatory T cells in long-lasting Graves disease. Time point given: newly diagnosed GD, antithyroid drugs for less than 3 months. PBMCs were the source of the RNA used for TCR sequencing. Arm-PCR of CDR3 regions and iRepertoire HTBI primers were used to build TCR beta libraries. MiXCR was run by TCRdb on the multiplex PCR reads, yielding one entry per CDR3 protein. The repertoire holds 400,000 to 500,000 distinct CDR3 sequences, with just under 15% as singletons. The same data also contributed to another study, on T cells in Graves' hyperthyroidism and ophthalmopathy.

The source material was peripheral blood mononuclear cells (PBMCs), sampled at new diagnosis, from a patient treated with antithyroid drugs. These receptors originate from a woman aged 25 to 39 with Graves disease.

This sequence joins TRBV5-4 and TRBJ1-3, with a possible D match to TRBD1 (6 bases). Between the trimmed V and J ends, which lost 4 bases and 4 bases, there was a span of 15 bases. The CDR3 sequence is 15 residues long. Germline V gene sequence: CDR1 SGHNT, CDR2 YYREEE (reference sequence). CDR3 nucleotides: TGTGCCAGCAGCCCCGGGGGGGGCGGAGGAAACACCATATATTTT. Protein product: CASSPGGGGGNTIYF.

This clonotype occurred many times. The chain links TRBV2 to TRBJ2-1; 11 positions match TRBD2. This CDR3 is 15 amino acids long. Unmatched junction bases numbered 9, after V lost 7 bases and J lost 7 bases. Per germline, CDR1 SNHLY and CDR2 FYNNEI. The CDR3 region is CASNLLAGEGNEQFF. Written as DNA, the CDR3 is TGTGCCAGCAACCTACTAGCGGGAGAGGGAAATGAGCAGTTCTTC. Using reference TRBV2 and TRBJ2-1 for the parts outside the CDR3, the full variable domain is EPEVTQTPSHQVTQMGQEVILRCVPISNHLYFYWYRQILGQKVEFLVSFYNNEISEKSEIFDDQFSVERPDGSNFTLKIRSTKLEDSAMYFCASNLLAGEGNEQFFGPGTRLTVL.

The V call is TRBV7-9, the J call TRBJ1-6; D call uncertain. Germline V lookup: CDR1 SEHNR, CDR2 FQNEAQ (reference sequence). Between the trimmed V and J ends, which lost 5 bases and 7 bases, there was a span of 9 bases. CDR3 size: 13 residues. The chain's CDR3 is CASSPLPNSPLHF. CDR3 DNA sequence: TGTGCCAGCAGCCCCCTCCCCAATTCACCCCTCCACTTT.

This clonotype was counted once. Compared with germline, one end of the junction differs, possibly owing to a read error. The rearrangement joins TRBV7-9 to TRBJ1-1, with D unclear. In germline, CDR1 is SEHNR, CDR2 FQNEAQ (reference sequence). This CDR3 is 15 amino acids long. Here the CDR3 DNA reads TGCGCCAGCAGCTTGAACTTCGACTCTCTTCGAGTGGCTTTCTTT. It encodes CASSLNFDSLRVAFF.

This clonotype was observed at least ten times. The rearrangement links TRBV3-1 to TRBJ2-4; TRBD2 aligns across 10 bases. The CDR3 runs 18 residues. CDR1 is LGHDT, CDR2 YNNKEL, per germline (reference sequence). With V trimmed by 0 bases and J by 5 bases, 10 bases remained unmatched. This CDR3 is CASSQESTAGGPQNIQYF. The CDR3 DNA is TGTGCCAGCAGCCAAGAGAGCACAGCGGGAGGGCCTCAAAACATTCAGTACTTC.

This clonotype was counted between two and nine times. The chain carries TRBV24-1 and TRBJ1-5, with D uncertain. The CDR3 extends over 16 amino acids. Germline lookup yields CDR1 KGHDR and CDR2 SFDVKD. V was trimmed by 3 bases and J by 1 base, leaving 12 bases between them. The CDR3 region is CATSDARRNSNQPQHF. The CDR3 DNA reads TGTGCCACCAGTGATGCCAGGAGAAACAGCAATCAGCCCCAGCATTTT.

This clonotype was seen ten or more times. This chain connects TRBV7-9 to TRBJ2-3, with D maybe TRBD2 (6 bases). The germline gives CDR1 SEHNR, CDR2 FQNEAQ (reference sequence). The CDR3 spans 13 residues. The CDR3 DNA sequence: TGTGCTGTCCCCCCTAGCGTCACAGATACGCAGTATTTT. This gives the protein CAVPPSVTDTQYF. The full variable domain, in which reference TRBV7-9 and TRBJ2-3 provide the parts outside the CDR3, is DTGVSQNPRHKITKRGQNVTFRCDPISEHNRLYWYRQTLGQGPEFLTYFQNEAQLEKSRLLSDRFSAERPKGSFSTLEIQRTEQGDSAMYLCAVPPSVTDTQYFGPGTRLTVL.

At least ten counts were recorded for this clonotype. J is TRBJ2-1 and V is TRBV24-1; D ambiguous. Trimming removed 4 bases from V and 4 bases from J, with 16 bases in between. The CDR3 totals 16 residues. CDR1 KGHDR and CDR2 SFDVKD come from the germline V gene. CDR3 residues: CATSDRRDLSYNEQFF. Here the CDR3 DNA reads TGTGCCACCAGTGACCGAAGGGATCTTTCTTACAATGAGCAGTTCTTC.

As regards this clonotype: The missing conserved phenylalanine or tryptophan at the end of this CDR3 makes a read error likely. V usage is TRBV3-1 and J usage is TRBJ2-3; 8 bases map to TRBD2. Germline V gene lookup returns CDR1 LGHDT and CDR2 YNNKEL (reference sequence). This CDR3 contains 14 residues. J lost 3 bases, V lost 5 bases, and 4 bases had no gene match. The CDR3 DNA is TGTGCCAGCAGCTATAGCGGGAAAACAGATACGCAGTATCTT. Encoded protein: CASSYSGKTDTQYL.

The chain uses TRBV5-1 and TRBJ1-1; D is undetermined. Germline V lookup: CDR1 SGHRS, CDR2 YFSETQ. This CDR3 spans 14 amino acids. V lost 4 bases and J 3 bases, leaving 13 bases between the germline ends. The CDR3: CASSLKYGDTEAFF. The DNA for the CDR3 is TGCGCCAGCAGCCTAAAATACGGAGACACTGAAGCTTTCTTT. Supplemented by reference TRBV5-1 and TRBJ1-1, the full variable domain reads KAGVTQTPRYLIKTRGQQVTLSCSPISGHRSVSWYQQTPGQGLQFLFEYFSETQRNKGNFPGRFSGRQFSNSRSEMNVSTLELGDSALYLCASSLKYGDTEAFFGQGTRLTVV.

This clonotype showed up many times. The rearrangement uses TRBV2 and TRBJ2-3; D not certain. CDR1 is SNHLY and CDR2 is FYNNEI in the germline V gene. V was clipped by 8 bases and J by 1 base, with 16 bases between them. The CDR3 has 15 residues. In DNA form, the CDR3 reads TGTGCCAGCTCTCAGGTCGGGTTCCGCACAGATACGCAGTATTTT. Translated, it gives CASSQVGFRTDTQYF. Full variable domain (rest looked up from reference TRBV2 and TRBJ2-3): EPEVTQTPSHQVTQMGQEVILRCVPISNHLYFYWYRQILGQKVEFLVSFYNNEISEKSEIFDDQFSVERPDGSNFTLKIRSTKLEDSAMYFCASSQVGFRTDTQYFGPGTRLTVL.

The rearrangement uses TRBV5-6 and TRBJ2-7; a weak D match, TRBD2 (5 bases). The length of the CDR3 is 13 residues. Germline V gene data show CDR1 as SGHDT and CDR2 as YYEEEE. Trimming pared 3 bases from V and 6 bases from J, leaving 13 bases between. The CDR3 region is CASSSGVGREQYF. CDR3 nucleotide sequence: TGTGCCAGCAGCTCCGGGGTTGGGCGCGAGCAGTACTTC.

This clonotype showed up many times. This chain links TRBV5-5 with TRBJ2-3, with 12 bases aligning to TRBD2. This CDR3 region has 15 residues. V was pared by 1 base and J by 5 bases, with 2 bases of the junction left unmatched. Germline V gene data show CDR1 as SGHKS and CDR2 as YYEKEE (reference sequence). The CDR3 DNA is TGTGCCAGCAGCTTGAAACTAGCGGGAGGAGATACGCAGTATTTT. Protein: CASSLKLAGGDTQYF.

The sample holds a few counts of this clonotype. A far larger clone lies a single base away; this is likely a read error. The J gene is TRBJ2-1, the V gene TRBV9; D gene uncertain. Trimming removed 0 bases from V and 4 bases from J, with 2 bases in between. CDR3 length equals 12 residues. CDR1 and CDR2 (germline): SGDLS, YYNGEE. The CDR3 spells CASSVGYNEQFF. The CDR3 DNA is TGTGCCAGCAGCGTAGGATACAATGAGCAGTTCTTC.

V gene TRBV24-1 combines with J gene TRBJ2-6; D gene unclear. Germline CDR1 reads KGHDR; CDR2 reads SFDVKD. V was cut by 1 base and J by 0 bases, with 3 bases left in between. The CDR3 is 15 residues long. DNA of the CDR3: TGTGCCACCAGTGATTTAATCTCTGGGGCCAACGTCCTGACTTTC. It specifies CATSDLISGANVLTF.